The 30 T cell receptor beta chains presented below share a single source sample, sequenced in a study of T-cell memory formation after mild COVID-19 (dated by TCRdb to the early 2020s). To prepare the library, 5' RACE was applied. This sample was sequenced with an Illumina NovaSeq 6000. The public sequencing data were trimmed at Q25 with fastp and processed into clonotypes with MiXCR by TCRdb, which kept only in-frame beta chains. For every CDR3 protein sequence, its rows merge into one entry that carries the most common genes and DNA. Present in this sample are roughly 600,000 distinct CDR3 sequences, roughly 18% of which were seen just once. About 12% of the sample is taken by the ten largest. Sample: PBMCs or a T cell subset sorted from them (not recorded which). All receptors come from an adult woman who had mild COVID-19 (a few samples of this study predate the infection). The sample titles of this study are shuffled in the database, so cell type and time point are left out; the donor was told from shared clones.

This clonotype was seen more than once but under ten times. The V and J genes are TRBV15 and TRBJ2-3, with 7 bases lining up with TRBD2. CDR3 length: 14 amino acids. V lost 6 bases, J lost 2 bases, and 5 bases stayed unmatched. Germline CDR1 and CDR2: LNHNV and YYDKDF (reference sequence). The CDR3 here is CATRSAGSTDTQYF. The CDR3 bases are TGTGCCACCAGGTCAGCGGGATCCACAGATACGCAGTATTTT.

This clonotype was observed a handful of times. DNA for the CDR3: TGTGCCAGCAGTTACTCGAGCAGAATTCGGGGGGTGAACACTGAAGCTTTCTTT. Translating it yields CASSYSSRIRGVNTEAFF. The J gene is TRBJ1-1, the V gene TRBV6-5; a weak D match, TRBD1 (5 bases). CDR1 and CDR2 from the germline V gene are MNHEY and SVGAGI. This CDR3 is 18 amino acids long. The ends were cut back, 0 bases at V and 0 bases at J, with 17 bases in the middle.

This clonotype was detected a few times. The chain employs TRBV29-1 and TRBJ2-1, with a possible D match to TRBD1 (5 bases). The CDR3 is made up of 16 amino acids. Trimming took 8 bases from V and 0 from J, leaving 20 bases between them. Germline values: CDR1 SQVTM, CDR2 ANQGSEA. CDR3 in amino acids: CSTPGWGASSYNEQFF. CDR3 bases: TGCAGCACCCCTGGGTGGGGCGCAAGCTCCTACAATGAGCAGTTCTTC.

There are a few counts of this clonotype. The chain has TRBV20-1 and TRBJ1-2; D may be TRBD1 (6 bases). The V end lost 3 bases, the J end lost 5 bases, and 10 bases lay between the germline ends. This CDR3 contains 12 residues. Germline V gives CDR1 DFQATT, CDR2 SNEGSKA (reference sequence). CDR3 DNA: TGCAGTGCTAGGCCTGGACAGTATGGCTACACCTTC. It codes for CSARPGQYGYTF.

The CDR3 reads CASSQDGGGGNEQFF. The CDR3 DNA sequence: TGCGCCAGCAGCCAAGATGGCGGGGGGGGGAATGAGCAGTTCTTC. The chain couples TRBV4-1 to TRBJ2-1; 9 nucleotides line up with TRBD2. V shed 0 bases and J 7 bases; nucleotides not matched to a gene: 4. The CDR3 is 15 amino acids. The germline V gene has CDR1 MGHRA and CDR2 YSYEKL.

This clonotype was observed a handful of times. The rearrangement joins TRBV15 to TRBJ2-3, with D tentatively TRBD2 (5 bases). This CDR3 has 13 amino acids. V lost 4 bases and J lost 2, with 7 bases in between. Germline V lookup: CDR1 LNHNV, CDR2 YYDKDF (reference sequence). For the CDR3, the DNA is TGTGCCACCAGCACCGGGGTCACAGATACGCAGTATTTT. Translated: CATSTGVTDTQYF.

J is TRBJ2-5 and V is TRBV6-6, with no clear D. Trimming cost V 4 bases and J 5 bases, with 8 bases left between them. The CDR3 sequence is 12 residues long. The V gene's germline CDR1 is MNHNY and CDR2 SVGAGI (reference sequence). The CDR3 region has the DNA TGTGCCAGCAGTTCCGCCCGGGAGACCCAGTACTTC. Encoded protein: CASSSARETQYF.

The chain couples TRBV6-2 or TRBV6-3 to TRBJ1-1; D unresolved. Germline CDR1 MNHEY, CDR2 SVGEGT. V dropped 6 bases and J dropped 3 bases, with 11 bases sitting between them. The CDR3 has 13 residues. The CDR3 DNA reads as TGTGCCAGCAGCCGCCGGGCAGACACTGAAGCTTTCTTT. It translates to CASSRRADTEAFF.

The chain uses TRBV4-1 and TRBJ1-2; no definite D call. The CDR3 loop spans 16 amino acids. V was pared by 0 bases and J by 2 bases, with 13 bases between. Germline CDR1 and CDR2: MGHRA and YSYEKL. This CDR3 reads CASSQEEGKPNYGYTF. The CDR3 DNA sequence: TGCGCCAGCAGCCAAGAGGAGGGAAAGCCCAACTATGGCTACACCTTC.

The V call is TRBV6-1, the J call TRBJ2-1; D possibly corresponds to TRBD1 (5 bases). Between the trimmed V and J ends, which lost 0 bases and 9 bases, there was a span of 15 bases. CDR1 and CDR2 (germline): MNHNS, SASEGT. This CDR3 has 15 amino acids. CDR3 region: CASSEALPGLGEQFF. The CDR3, as DNA: TGTGCCAGCAGTGAAGCGCTGCCAGGGTTGGGTGAGCAGTTCTTC.

The chain links TRBV5-1 to TRBJ1-3; TRBD1 aligns across 8 bases. Germline V gene data show CDR1 as SGHRS and CDR2 as YFSETQ. The CDR3 length is 15 residues. The ends lost 1 base at V and 2 bases at J; junction bases unmatched: 2. CDR3 in amino acids: CASSLSGGAGNTIYF. In DNA, the CDR3 is TGCGCCAGCAGCTTGTCAGGGGGCGCTGGAAACACCATATATTTT.

The chain couples TRBV7-6 to TRBJ2-2; 8 bases match TRBD1. V trimming: 6 bases; J trimming: 1 base; junction bases outside the gene matches: 4. The germline V gene has CDR1 SGHVS and CDR2 FNYEAQ. The CDR3 totals 15 residues. The CDR3 here is CASSPRGLNTGELFF. DNA for the CDR3: TGTGCCAGCAGTCCCAGGGGGCTGAACACCGGGGAGCTGTTTTTT.

This clonotype was seen a handful of times. The chain joins TRBV2 to TRBJ2-1; the match to TRBD1 covers 7 bases. This CDR3 is 16 amino acids long. CDR1 is SNHLY, CDR2 FYNNEI, per germline. The J segment lost 0 bases and the V segment lost 6 bases, leaving 8 bases of the junction unmatched. The CDR3 region has the DNA TGTGCCAGCAGCGAGTTTACAGGGGCCTCCTACAATGAGCAGTTCTTC. This codes for CASSEFTGASYNEQFF.

In its sample, this clonotype was seen a few times. This chain uses TRBV4-1 with TRBJ2-7, with TRBD1 as a possible D gene (6 bases). This CDR3 contains 16 residues. Germline V gene sequence: CDR1 MGHRA, CDR2 YSYEKL. Trimming stripped 4 bases from V and 3 bases from J, with 19 bases between. The CDR3 loop is CASSRGPGTPNYEQYF. CDR3 sequence (DNA): TGCGCCAGCAGCCGAGGCCCCGGGACACCAAACTACGAGCAGTACTTC.

The chain uses TRBV5-8 and TRBJ2-1, with TRBD2 matching over 14 bases. The germline V gene encodes CDR1 SGHTS and CDR2 YDEGEE. CDR3 length: 14 amino acids. The V gene end was trimmed by 3 bases and the J gene end by 10 bases; junction bases not matched to a gene: 3. This CDR3 is CASSSGLAGAEQFF. DNA for the CDR3: TGTGCCAGCAGCTCGGGACTAGCGGGGGCAGAGCAGTTCTTC.

J is TRBJ2-1 and V is TRBV29-1; TRBD2 matches at 7 bases. Germline CDR1 and CDR2: SQVTM and ANQGSEA. With V trimmed by 2 bases and J by 6 bases, 7 bases remained unmatched. The CDR3 has 14 residues. CDR3 protein: CSVERTRGRNEQFF. The DNA of the CDR3 is TGCAGCGTTGAACGGACTAGAGGTCGCAATGAGCAGTTCTTC.

The chain joins TRBV7-3 to TRBJ2-1; no reliable D call. Germline CDR1 SGHTA, CDR2 FQGTGA. The CDR3 has 13 residues. Trimming cost V 4 bases and J 9 bases, with 13 bases left between them. The CDR3 region is CASSSIGFPEQFF. CDR3 coding DNA: TGTGCCAGCAGCTCAATAGGGTTTCCTGAGCAGTTCTTC.

A few counts support this clonotype. V and J are TRBV4-3 and TRBJ1-1; D remains unclear. V gave up 0 bases and J gave up 1 base, with 6 bases separating them. CDR3 length equals 14 residues. CDR1 is LGHNA and CDR2 is YSLEER in the germline V gene. CDR3: CASSQEVWNTEAFF. In DNA, the CDR3 is TGCGCCAGCAGCCAAGAGGTCTGGAACACTGAAGCTTTCTTT.

This clonotype showed up just a few times. This chain connects TRBV12-3 or TRBV12-4 to TRBJ1-2; D gene unclear. The CDR3 is 14 residues long. Trimming shortened V by 6 bases and J by 4 bases, and 15 bases separated the two germline ends. CDR3 DNA sequence: TGTGCCAGCAGAATGGAACCCCCAGGCTATGGCTACACCTTC. Protein: CASRMEPPGYGYTF.

This clonotype showed up just a few times. The rearrangement uses TRBV4-3 and TRBJ2-7, with 7 bases aligning to TRBD1. The CDR3 has 15 amino acids. In germline, CDR1 is LGHNA, CDR2 YSLEER. V lost 1 base, J lost 2 bases, and 5 bases stayed unmatched. The CDR3 protein is CASSQVTGAPYEQYF. In nucleotides, the CDR3 is TGCGCCAGCAGCCAAGTTACAGGGGCCCCCTACGAGCAGTACTTC.

In this sample, this clonotype turned up many times. Here the CDR3 DNA reads TGCGCCAGCAGCCCGGGATTTGAGACAGGGGGCTTTAGGAGCTCCTACGAGCAGTACTTC. Protein: CASSPGFETGGFRSSYEQYF. The rearrangement links TRBV5-1 to TRBJ2-7; 10 positions agree with TRBD1. The germline gives CDR1 SGHRS, CDR2 YFSETQ. CDR3 length equals 20 residues. With 4 bases clipped from V and 0 bases from J, the junction kept 19 bases outside the gene matches.

A few counts support this clonotype. J is TRBJ2-1 and V is TRBV5-1; D may correspond to TRBD1 or TRBD2 (5 bases each). V was shortened by 4 bases and J by 4 bases, with 15 bases between the two germline ends. Germline V gives CDR1 SGHRS, CDR2 YFSETQ. The CDR3 runs 15 residues. The DNA for the CDR3 is TGCGCCAGCAGCAAGCGACAGCGAGGGTACAATGAGCAGTTCTTC. Translating it yields CASSKRQRGYNEQFF. The full variable domain, rest sourced from reference TRBV5-1 and TRBJ2-1, is KAGVTQTPRYLIKTRGQQVTLSCSPISGHRSVSWYQQTPGQGLQFLFEYFSETQRNKGNFPGRFSGRQFSNSRSEMNVSTLELGDSALYLCASSKRQRGYNEQFFGPGTRLTVL.

This rearrangement joins TRBV20-1 to TRBJ1-5; TRBD1 might be the D (5 bases). The germline V gene encodes CDR1 DFQATT and CDR2 SNEGSKA (reference sequence). V lost 0 bases, J lost 2 bases, and 17 bases lay in between. This CDR3 spans 17 amino acids. This CDR3 is CSARDPFMLGGNQPQHF. In DNA form, the CDR3 reads TGCAGTGCTAGAGATCCGTTTATGTTAGGGGGCAATCAGCCCCAGCATTTT.

The rearrangement links TRBV7-9 to TRBJ2-1; D not resolved. Germline values: CDR1 SEHNR, CDR2 FQNEAQ (reference sequence). V lost 2 bases to trimming and J lost 1 base, with 9 bases between them. The CDR3 runs to 15 residues. CDR3 bases: TGTGCCAGCAGCTTACCCGGAGCGTCCTACAATGAGCAGTTCTTC. This translates into CASSLPGASYNEQFF. The full variable domain, with the rest looked up from reference TRBV7-9 and TRBJ2-1, is DTGVSQNPRHKITKRGQNVTFRCDPISEHNRLYWYRQTLGQGPEFLTYFQNEAQLEKSRLLSDRFSAERPKGSFSTLEIQRTEQGDSAMYLCASSLPGASYNEQFFGPGTRLTVL.

J is TRBJ2-7 and V is TRBV6-5; D possibly matches TRBD1 or TRBD2 (5 bases each). Trimming stripped 0 bases from V and 1 base from J, with 10 bases between. Germline CDR1 is MNHEY and CDR2 is SVGAGI. CDR3 size: 15 residues. CDR3 residues: CASSYSGPKSYEQYF. For the CDR3, the DNA is TGTGCCAGCAGTTACTCGGGACCGAAGTCCTACGAGCAGTACTTC.

The chain joins TRBV9 to TRBJ2-1; 8 bases map to TRBD2. This CDR3 is 18 amino acids long. Per germline, CDR1 SGDLS and CDR2 YYNGEE. V trimming: 0 bases; J trimming: 3 bases; junction bases outside the gene matches: 11. CDR3 sequence reads: CASSVAASGTSGYNEQFF. CDR3 coding DNA: TGTGCCAGCAGCGTAGCCGCCTCCGGGACTAGTGGCTACAATGAGCAGTTCTTC. Supplemented by reference TRBV9 and TRBJ2-1, the full variable domain reads DSGVTQTPKHLITATGQRVTLRCSPRSGDLSVYWYQQSLDQGLQFLIQYYNGEERAKGNILERFSAQQFPDLHSELNLSSLELGDSALYFCASSVAASGTSGYNEQFFGPGTRLTVL.

This chain links TRBV7-6 with TRBJ2-7, with 9 bases identical to TRBD1. The CDR3 is 15 residues long. Germline V gene sequence: CDR1 SGHVS, CDR2 FNYEAQ. Unmatched junction bases numbered 10, after V lost 5 bases and J lost 5 bases. CDR3: CASSKRGTGRDEQYF. In DNA form, the CDR3 reads TGTGCCAGCAGCAAACGGGGGACAGGGCGGGACGAGCAGTACTTC.

This clonotype appeared many times. V is TRBV5-1 and J is TRBJ2-3, with TRBD1 identical over 7 bases. The V segment lost 1 base and the J segment 4 bases; nucleotides outside the gene matches: 6. Per the germline V gene, CDR1 is SGHRS and CDR2 is YFSETQ. The CDR3 runs 15 residues. In nucleotides, the CDR3 is TGCGCCAGCAGCTTGTTCGACAGGGCGGCAGATACGCAGTATTTT. Its translation is CASSLFDRAADTQYF.

V is TRBV5-1 and J is TRBJ2-3, with 8 bases that match TRBD2. The junction had 10 bases not matched to a gene; V was cut back by 2 bases and J by 8 bases. This CDR3 is 15 amino acids long. Germline loops: CDR1 SGHRS, CDR2 YFSETQ. The CDR3, as DNA: TGCGCCAGCAGCTTAGGGGCGGGGGGAATTGGTACGCAGTATTTT. This sequence encodes CASSLGAGGIGTQYF.

The chain recombines TRBV20-1 with TRBJ1-5; D call uncertain. CDR3 length equals 13 residues. V lost 6 bases, J lost 5 bases, and 14 bases lay in between. Germline values: CDR1 DFQATT, CDR2 SNEGSKA (reference sequence). For the CDR3, the DNA is TGCAGTGCCACGGGCAGGTTGTATCAGCCCCAGCATTTT. It encodes CSATGRLYQPQHF.